This T cell receptor beta chain originates from a study of blood T cell repertoires in COVID-19. Per the germline V gene, CDR1 is LNHDA and CDR2 is SQIVND (reference sequence). CDR3 length equals 12 residues. The V end was cut by 9 bases, the J end by 2 bases, with 11 bases between. Sequencing was performed with immunoSEQ multiplex PCR; in TCRdb, only in-frame clones are kept and a portion is missing. The sample has 40,000 to 60,000 clones, 86% seen once. The clonotype originates from a man aged 35-49 years with active COVID-19. This rearrangement joins TRBV19 to TRBJ2-7; the D gene is possibly TRBD1 (6 bases). The sequencing sample was made of peripheral blood. CDR3 residues: CASRQVPYEQYF. CDR3 coding DNA: TGTGCCAGCAGACAGGTCCCCTACGAGCAGTACTTC.